The 27 T cell receptor beta chains in this list originate from one sample, sequenced in a study of graft-versus-host responses after intestinal transplantation. Clones were read by immunoSEQ multiplex PCR, and TCRdb kept only the in-frame ones, dropping some. The repertoire consists of tens of thousands of clones, with around 90% occurring once and the leading ten covering roughly 1.7%. This specimen was PBMCs, taken 26 days after transplant. Every receptor here comes from a human patient who received an intestinal transplant, so some T cells may come from the graft donor.

This chain connects TRBV28 to TRBJ1-2; TRBD1 might be the D (6 bases). Deletions cut 6 bases from V and 4 bases from J, with 15 bases between. The CDR3 totals 14 residues. The germline gives CDR1 MDHEN, CDR2 SYDVKM. For the CDR3, the DNA is TGTGCCAGCAGCCCAGGACAGTCTTTCTATGGCTACACCTTC. Translation: CASSPGQSFYGYTF.

This chain joins TRBV28 and TRBJ2-3; 7 bases are shared with TRBD1. J gave up 3 bases and V 3 bases, and 3 bases lay outside the gene matches. The germline V gene encodes CDR1 MDHEN and CDR2 SYDVKM. The CDR3 is made up of 14 amino acids. The CDR3 sequence is CASSLSTGTDTQYF. For the CDR3, the DNA is TGTGCCAGCAGTTTGTCGACAGGGACAGATACGCAGTATTTT.

This clone has more than one count but fewer than ten. This sequence joins TRBV19 and TRBJ1-3; D is unclear. The CDR3 totals 15 residues. CDR1 is LNHDA and CDR2 is SQIVND in the germline V gene (reference sequence). Trimming left V 3 bases short and J 3 bases short, with 12 bases between. CDR3 in amino acids: CASSIFPGGGNTIYF. The CDR3 region has the DNA TGTGCCAGTAGTATCTTCCCGGGAGGTGGAAACACCATATATTTT.

This clone turned up a few times. J is TRBJ1-1 and V is TRBV4-2, with D maybe TRBD1 (5 bases). V lost 2 bases to trimming and J lost 1 base, with 17 bases between them. The CDR3 is 17 residues long. CDR1 LGHNA and CDR2 YNFKEQ come from the germline V gene. DNA for the CDR3: TGTGCCAGCAGCCAACCAGGCGGGGGTATGTGGAACACTGAAGCTTTCTTT. This codes for CASSQPGGGMWNTEAFF.

The V gene is TRBV7-8, the J gene TRBJ2-1; TRBD1 aligns across 7 bases. The CDR3 is 16 amino acids. The ends lost 3 bases at V and 5 bases at J; junction bases unmatched: 10. In germline, CDR1 is SGHVS, CDR2 FQNEAQ. The CDR3 nucleotides read TGTGCCAGCAGCTTCCCGAAGAGGGGGCTAAACAATGAGCAGTTCTTC. This translates into CASSFPKRGLNNEQFF.

In this sample, this clone turned up a few times. The chain has TRBV19 and TRBJ2-3, with D possibly TRBD2 on 5 matching bases. The CDR3 is made up of 18 amino acids. Germline CDR1 and CDR2: LNHDA and SQIVND (reference sequence). Trimming left V 5 bases short and J 3 bases short, with 24 bases between. CDR3 amino acids: CASSSVSPGSDWTDTQYF. The CDR3 region has the DNA TGTGCCAGTAGTTCCGTTAGTCCAGGTAGCGATTGGACAGATACGCAGTATTTT.

This clone was counted between two and nine times. The rearrangement links TRBV6-1 to TRBJ2-7; 7 bases are shared with TRBD1. The J segment lost 3 bases and the V segment lost 8 bases, leaving 10 bases of the junction unmatched. CDR3 length: 14 amino acids. Germline CDR1 MNHNS, CDR2 SASEGT. DNA of the CDR3: TGTGCCAGCCGGACCGGGACAGAGAGCTACGAGCAGTACTTC. It translates to CASRTGTESYEQYF.

The V gene is TRBV19, the J gene TRBJ1-2; TRBD1 aligns across 8 bases. Germline trimming cut 6 bases from V and 4 bases from J; bases unmatched to any gene: 16. This CDR3 is 17 amino acids long. The germline V gene encodes CDR1 LNHDA and CDR2 SQIVND (reference sequence). The CDR3 is CASRAGTGKKEFYGYTF. Here the CDR3 DNA reads TGTGCCAGTAGGGCCGGGACAGGCAAGAAGGAGTTCTATGGCTACACCTTC.

The chain has TRBV15 and TRBJ1-6; 7 positions match TRBD1. The junction had 3 bases not matched to a gene; V was cut back by 0 bases and J by 7 bases. Germline loops: CDR1 LNHNV, CDR2 YYDKDF (reference sequence). The CDR3 is made up of 15 amino acids. The CDR3 here is CATSRDATGNSPLHF. The CDR3 region has the DNA TGTGCCACCAGCAGAGACGCGACAGGGAATTCACCCCTCCACTTT.

This chain joins TRBV27 and TRBJ1-1; 7 nucleotides align to TRBD1. Germline V gene data show CDR1 as MNHEY and CDR2 as SMNVEV (reference sequence). J was trimmed by 10 bases and V by 4 bases; bases with no gene match: 9. The CDR3 has 13 residues. The CDR3 DNA follows: TGTGCCAGCAGTTCCCTCGACAGGGCGAGAGCTTTCTTT. It translates to CASSSLDRARAFF.

This clone occurred once. The chain recombines TRBV5-6 with TRBJ2-5; TRBD1 aligns across 7 bases. CDR3 length equals 15 residues. Germline V gene sequence: CDR1 SGHDT, CDR2 YYEEEE. Unmatched junction bases numbered 7, after V lost 4 bases and J lost 1 base. The chain's CDR3 is CASSERTGLQETQYF. CDR3 bases: TGTGCCAGCAGCGAAAGGACAGGTCTCCAAGAGACCCAGTACTTC. Using reference TRBV5-6 and TRBJ2-5 for the parts outside the CDR3, the full variable domain is DAGVTQSPTHLIKTRGQQVTLRCSPKSGHDTVSWYQQALGQGPQFIFQYYEEEERQRGNFPDRFSGHQFPNYSSELNVNALLLGDSALYLCASSERTGLQETQYFGPGTRLLVL.

V is TRBV6-4 and J is TRBJ2-3; 10 bases agree with TRBD1. The CDR3 is made up of 15 amino acids. V trimming: 3 bases; J trimming: 2 bases; junction bases outside the gene matches: 2. Germline CDR1 and CDR2: MRHNA and SNTAGT. The CDR3 nucleotides are TGTGCCAGCAGTGATGGGACAGGGGACACAGATACGCAGTATTTT. Its translation: CASSDGTGDTDTQYF.

The chain employs TRBV19 and TRBJ1-5, with TRBD1 identical over 7 bases. Germline V lookup: CDR1 LNHDA, CDR2 SQIVND (reference sequence). This CDR3 region has 13 residues. The trim removed 4 bases at V and 11 bases at J, leaving 8 bases unmatched. The CDR3 nucleotides read TGTGCCAGTAGTAACAGGGGTATAGGGGCCCAGCATTTT. As protein: CASSNRGIGAQHF.

This chain joins TRBV27 and TRBJ1-6; unclear D gene. CDR1 MNHEY and CDR2 SMNVEV come from the germline V gene (reference sequence). V lost 3 bases and J lost 14, with 11 bases in between. There are 12 residues in the CDR3. The CDR3 coding sequence is TGTGCCAGCAGTTTTAGCGGGCGCGCCCTCCACTTT. Translated: CASSFSGRALHF.

The chain has TRBV5-1 and TRBJ2-2; a possible D gene is TRBD2 (5 bases). Trimming took 4 bases from V and 7 from J, leaving 17 bases between them. Germline lookup yields CDR1 SGHRS and CDR2 YFSETQ. There are 15 residues in the CDR3. This CDR3 reads CASSLKDLSSGELFF. CDR3 bases: TGCGCCAGCAGCCTGAAGGACTTGTCCAGCGGGGAGCTGTTTTTT. The variable domain in full, with the rest retrieved from reference TRBV5-1 and TRBJ2-2, is KAGVTQTPRYLIKTRGQQVTLSCSPISGHRSVSWYQQTPGQGLQFLFEYFSETQRNKGNFPGRFSGRQFSNSRSEMNVSTLELGDSALYLCASSLKDLSSGELFFGEGSRLTVL.

The chain recombines TRBV6-1 with TRBJ1-1; no firm D call. Germline CDR1 MNHNS, CDR2 SASEGT. The CDR3 has 14 amino acids. V lost 0 bases and J lost 2, with 7 bases in between. The CDR3 spells CASSEAEGNTEAFF. The DNA of the CDR3 is TGTGCCAGCAGTGAAGCTGAGGGAAACACTGAAGCTTTCTTT.

This chain links TRBV25-1 with TRBJ2-2; maybe TRBD2 (6 bases). CDR1 and CDR2 (germline): MGHDK, SYGVNS. This CDR3 spans 13 amino acids. V shed 3 bases and J shed 7 bases, with 9 bases lying between them. CDR3 loop: CASSDRGIGELFF. In nucleotides, the CDR3 is TGTGCCAGCAGTGACCGGGGGATCGGGGAGCTGTTTTTT.

This chain links TRBV5-4 with TRBJ2-1; 9 positions match TRBD2. Trimming took 0 bases from V and 4 from J; bases not matched to a gene: 8. This CDR3 spans 17 amino acids. The germline V gene has CDR1 SGHNT and CDR2 YYREEE (reference sequence). CDR3 region: CASSLEGVLAGYNEQFF. As DNA, the CDR3 is TGTGCCAGCAGCTTGGAAGGGGTGCTAGCGGGGTACAATGAGCAGTTCTTC.

The chain recombines TRBV5-4 with TRBJ2-7, with 11 bases matching TRBD2. CDR3 size: 14 residues. Trimming at V came to 3 bases and at J to 3 bases, leaving 2 bases not matched to a gene. Germline CDR1 reads SGHNT; CDR2 reads YYREEE (reference sequence). CDR3: CASSSGTSGYEQYF. The CDR3 region has the DNA TGTGCCAGCAGCTCCGGGACTAGCGGCTACGAGCAGTACTTC.

The genes are TRBV7-9 and TRBJ2-4, with TRBD2 matching over 14 bases. V lost 9 bases and J lost 3; bases outside the gene matches: 13. This CDR3 comprises 18 residues. Germline V gives CDR1 SEHNR, CDR2 FQNEAQ (reference sequence). CDR3 nucleotides: TGTGCCAGTGAATGGTTCCGGACTAGCGGGGGGTTCAAAAACATTCAGTACTTC. Translation gives CASEWFRTSGGFKNIQYF.

The V call is TRBV6-1, the J call TRBJ1-3; the D gene is possibly TRBD1 (6 bases). CDR1 MNHNS and CDR2 SASEGT come from the germline V gene. The CDR3 spans 14 residues. Between the trimmed V and J ends, which lost 4 bases and 5 bases, there was a span of 12 bases. The CDR3 here is CASSASTGRNTIYF. DNA for the CDR3: TGTGCCAGCAGTGCCTCAACAGGGAGAAACACCATATATTTT.

The J gene is TRBJ2-5, the V gene TRBV6-5; 9 positions agree with TRBD2. Germline lookup yields CDR1 MNHEY and CDR2 SVGAGI. Unmatched junction bases numbered 8, after V lost 2 bases and J lost 4 bases. CDR3 size: 16 residues. CDR3: CASSYGLAGDGETQYF. CDR3 in DNA: TGTGCCAGCAGTTACGGGTTAGCGGGGGACGGAGAGACCCAGTACTTC.

The chain joins TRBV13 to TRBJ2-5; D possibly corresponds to TRBD1 (7 bases). The CDR3 contains 13 residues. V lost 5 bases, J lost 3 bases, and 10 bases lay in between. The germline V gene has CDR1 PRHDT and CDR2 FYEKMQ (reference sequence). The CDR3 protein is CASSGGTEETQYF. CDR3 in DNA: TGTGCCAGCAGCGGAGGGACAGAAGAGACCCAGTACTTC.

The chain has TRBV7-9 and TRBJ1-2; 8 nucleotides match TRBD1. V lost 5 bases, J lost 6 bases, and 20 bases stayed unmatched. Germline loops: CDR1 SEHNR, CDR2 FQNEAQ (reference sequence). There are 18 residues in the CDR3. The CDR3 DNA is TGTGCCAGCAGCAGCAACAGGGGGGACACGGAATGGAGCCATGGCTACACCTTC. Amino acid sequence: CASSSNRGDTEWSHGYTF.

A single count supports this clone. The J gene is TRBJ1-2, the V gene TRBV7-8; a weak D match, TRBD1 (6 bases). V was shortened by 7 bases and J by 13 bases, with 22 bases between the two germline ends. This CDR3 has 13 residues. CDR1 is SGHVS, CDR2 FQNEAQ, per germline. The CDR3 loop reads CASNLGADSPTTF. In nucleotides, the CDR3 is TGTGCCAGCAACCTCGGCGCGGACAGCCCCACCACCTTC.

This clone showed up just once. The rearrangement uses TRBV2 and TRBJ1-5; no clear D. The CDR3 has 13 residues. Germline CDR1 SNHLY, CDR2 FYNNEI. With 8 bases removed from V and 9 bases from J, the gap between germline ends came to 17 bases. The CDR3 DNA reads as TGTGCCAGCGCCTGGGAGAAAGATAGGCCCCAGCATTTT. Its translation is CASAWEKDRPQHF.

The rearrangement joins TRBV6-5 to TRBJ2-7; D perhaps matches TRBD1 (6 bases). CDR3 size: 16 residues. Trimming removed 2 bases at V and 2 bases at J, with 16 bases between. Germline V gene lookup returns CDR1 MNHEY and CDR2 SVGAGI. Here the CDR3 DNA reads TGTGCCAGCAGTTACACCGGAGGTCAGGGGACCTACGAGCAGTACTTC. The encoded protein is CASSYTGGQGTYEQYF.